The table lists the clone carrying this TCR beta chain with many counts. Its matching antigen is unknown. This record comes from a study of identical twins. Whole-study results and caveats: In drawing conclusions, the study used cross-sectional statistical analysis and did not follow the same donors.

CDR3 length equals 19 residues. From the 5' RACE reads, TCRdb called clonotypes with MiXCR, one entry per CDR3 protein. The sample yields a few hundred thousand distinct CDR3 sequences, about 8% seen once. The sample was also linked to a second study, of yellow fever vaccine responses in identical twins.

The sample consisted of CD8+ T cells sorted from blood. The gene calls are TRBV21-1 and TRBJ2-1; the DNA was not used to check the table's D call, TRBD2. TRBV21-1 is described as a pseudogene. The receptor comes from a woman aged 18-35 years in good health. CDR3 residues: CASSKSNPYGGRGQVEQFF. The CDR3, as DNA: TGTGCCAGCAGCAAAAGTAATCCCTATGGAGGGAGGGGTCAGGTTGAGCAGTTCTTC.